This TCR beta chain was observed in a study of shared clonotypes between healthy human individuals. Study at large: A donor's plate count was three for CD4 naive and three for CD4 memory; CD8 naive had two and CD8 memory one. Study-level findings and limits: Clonotype sharing among donors was expected to depend on sequencing depth. A limitation of the genetic and exposure-history diversity represented arose from few donors.

Deletions cut 4 bases from V and 2 bases from J, with 15 bases between. This CDR3 region has 14 residues. The germline V gene has CDR1 SQVTM and CDR2 ANQGSEA. Assay: immunoSEQ multiplex PCR; the TCRdb copy retains only in-frame clones and omits some. The repertoire holds some 2.1 million clones, with 85% to 95% as singletons. As concerns this clone: Its cognate antigen is unknown.

In the CD4+ fraction, cells were divided into CD45RA+ naive and CD45RA-negative memory subsets. Sequenced input: naive CD4+ T cells sorted from blood. Subset: CD45RA+ positively selected. The chain combines TRBV29-1 with TRBJ2-7; no definite D call. The clonotype originates from a man aged 18 to 29 in good health. CDR3 amino acids: CSVASGKRTYEQYF. In DNA, the CDR3 is TGCAGCGTTGCCTCAGGTAAAAGAACCTACGAGCAGTACTTC.